These 27 T cell receptor beta chains originate from one sample sequenced in a study of CD8 T cells in ankylosing spondylitis. TCRdb re-called the 5' RACE reads with MiXCR, one entry per CDR3 protein. The profile covers roughly 46,000 distinct CDR3 sequences, with just under 4% appearing a single time and about 4% taken by the ten largest. Sequencing was performed on blood, either unsorted or a sorted T cell fraction (not recorded which). The receptors were gathered from a female donor with ankylosing spondylitis or in good health (not recorded which).

This clonotype appeared many times. The junction departs from germline at one end; a sequencing error may be responsible. The gene calls are TRBV9 and TRBJ1-4; 8 bases match TRBD1. In germline, CDR1 is SGDLS, CDR2 YYNGEE. CDR3 size: 17 residues. CDR3 nucleotide sequence: TGTGCCAGCAGTGTAGCACTTCAGGACAGGGAGGATGAAAAACTGTTTTTT. It yields the protein CASSVALQDREDEKLFF.

This clonotype has at least ten counts. This chain connects TRBV9 to TRBJ2-7; TRBD2 is a possible D gene (6 bases). The V end was cut by 1 base, the J end by 5 bases, with 10 bases between. This CDR3 has 13 amino acids. Germline V gene lookup returns CDR1 SGDLS and CDR2 YYNGEE. The chain's CDR3 is CASSVFGGNEQYF. CDR3 coding DNA: TGTGCCAGCAGCGTATTTGGGGGGAACGAGCAGTACTTC. Full variable domain (rest looked up from reference TRBV9 and TRBJ2-7): DSGVTQTPKHLITATGQRVTLRCSPRSGDLSVYWYQQSLDQGLQFLIQYYNGEERAKGNILERFSAQQFPDLHSELNLSSLELGDSALYFCASSVFGGNEQYFGPGTRLTVT.

This clonotype was observed at least ten times. V and J are TRBV9 and TRBJ1-6, with 8 bases lining up with TRBD1. The CDR3 sequence is 14 residues long. Trimming took 0 bases from V and 10 from J; bases not matched to a gene: 3. Per the germline V gene, CDR1 is SGDLS and CDR2 is YYNGEE. CDR3 nucleotide sequence: TGTGCCAGCAGCGTAGGGCAGGGGGCCTCACCCCTCCACTTT. Its protein product is CASSVGQGASPLHF.

This clonotype was seen ten or more times. The chain carries TRBV9 and TRBJ2-7; the D gene is possibly TRBD2 (5 bases). The CDR3 covers 13 residues. From germline, CDR1 is SGDLS and CDR2 YYNGEE. V was clipped by 0 bases and J by 5 bases, with 9 bases between them. The CDR3 region has the DNA TGTGCCAGCAGCGTAGGAGGGTTCGACGAGCAGTACTTC. This gives the protein CASSVGGFDEQYF.

This clonotype has at least ten counts. The V gene is TRBV9, the J gene TRBJ2-5, with TRBD2 matching over 8 bases. Germline trimming cut 4 bases from V and 5 bases from J; bases unmatched to any gene: 10. The CDR3 totals 15 residues. CDR1 and CDR2 from the germline V gene are SGDLS and YYNGEE. CDR3 sequence reads: CASSPGGGPDETQYF. The CDR3 region has the DNA TGTGCCAGCAGCCCGGGCGGGGGGCCTGATGAGACCCAGTACTTC. Supplemented by reference TRBV9 and TRBJ2-5, the full variable domain reads DSGVTQTPKHLITATGQRVTLRCSPRSGDLSVYWYQQSLDQGLQFLIQYYNGEERAKGNILERFSAQQFPDLHSELNLSSLELGDSALYFCASSPGGGPDETQYFGPGTRLLVL.

This clonotype appeared many times. The chain carries TRBV9 and TRBJ1-1, with D unclear. V lost 2 bases, J lost 3 bases, and 11 bases lay in between. Germline CDR1 and CDR2: SGDLS and YYNGEE. The CDR3 has 14 amino acids. CDR3 residues: CASSVDRIHTEAFF. The CDR3 coding sequence is TGTGCCAGCAGCGTTGACCGGATCCACACTGAAGCTTTCTTT.

This clonotype has at least ten counts. The chain recombines TRBV9 with TRBJ2-5, with 10 bases matching TRBD2. V lost 3 bases, J lost 0 bases, and 14 bases stayed unmatched. The length of the CDR3 is 19 residues. The V gene's germline CDR1 is SGDLS and CDR2 YYNGEE. CDR3 DNA: TGTGCCAGCAGCGCGGTGGACAGCGGACTAGCGGCTAACCAAGAGACCCAGTACTTC. Translation gives CASSAVDSGLAANQETQYF.

This clonotype was counted ten times or more. This chain connects TRBV9 to TRBJ1-4, with 7 bases identical to TRBD1. The CDR3 runs 16 residues. Germline V gene data show CDR1 as SGDLS and CDR2 as YYNGEE. Germline trimming cut 0 bases from V and 7 bases from J; bases unmatched to any gene: 9. The CDR3 here is CASSVGDGTAGEKLFF. The CDR3 DNA reads TGTGCCAGCAGCGTAGGGGACGGGACAGCGGGTGAAAAACTGTTTTTT.

This clonotype appeared many times. This chain connects TRBV9 to TRBJ1-5; D is unclear. Trimming took 0 bases from V and 7 from J, leaving 11 bases between them. The germline CDR1 and CDR2 sequences are SGDLS and YYNGEE. The CDR3 totals 14 residues. The CDR3 protein is CASSVDSGRQPQHF. In DNA, the CDR3 is TGTGCCAGCAGCGTAGACAGCGGGAGGCAGCCCCAGCATTTT.

Many counts were recorded for this clonotype. The chain employs TRBV9 and TRBJ1-2; TRBD1 might be the D (6 bases). Trimming removed 3 bases at V and 2 bases at J, with 14 bases between. The CDR3 sequence is 15 residues long. The germline V gene encodes CDR1 SGDLS and CDR2 YYNGEE. CDR3 in DNA: TGTGCCAGCAGCGGATACAGGGAACTAAACTATGGCTACACCTTC. Amino acids: CASSGYRELNYGYTF.

This clonotype was observed many times. The chain uses TRBV9 and TRBJ2-7; tentatively, D is TRBD1 (5 bases). The germline CDR1 and CDR2 sequences are SGDLS and YYNGEE. The CDR3 is 19 amino acids. V lost 0 bases, J lost 0 bases, and 22 bases lay in between. CDR3 coding DNA: TGTGCCAGCAGCGTAGGAGCTTCGACAAGCAGGGTAAGCTCCTACGAGCAGTACTTC. Amino acid sequence: CASSVGASTSRVSSYEQYF.

At least ten counts were recorded for this clonotype. This sequence joins TRBV9 and TRBJ2-1; 10 bases agree with TRBD2. The CDR3 is 18 amino acids. CDR1 and CDR2 (germline): SGDLS, YYNGEE. Trimming took 0 bases from V and 5 from J; bases not matched to a gene: 11. The CDR3 region is CASSVAPPLAGGNNEQFF. CDR3 bases: TGTGCCAGCAGCGTAGCTCCTCCCTTAGCGGGGGGAAACAATGAGCAGTTCTTC.

This clonotype has ten or more counts. V usage is TRBV9 and J usage is TRBJ2-5; TRBD2 agrees at 10 bases. The length of the CDR3 is 16 residues. Trimming took 4 bases from V and 1 from J; bases not matched to a gene: 7. CDR1 and CDR2 from the germline V gene are SGDLS and YYNGEE. In nucleotides, the CDR3 is TGTGCCAGCAGCCCCTGGAGCGGGGGGGCCCAAGAGACCCAGTACTTC. Its protein is CASSPWSGGAQETQYF.

V usage is TRBV9 and J usage is TRBJ1-3; 7 bases line up with TRBD1. This CDR3 comprises 14 residues. V shed 3 bases and J 4 bases; nucleotides not matched to a gene: 4. Germline V gives CDR1 SGDLS, CDR2 YYNGEE. In DNA, the CDR3 is TGTGCCAGCAGCGGGGGACAGATAGGAAACACCATATATTTT. This encodes CASSGGQIGNTIYF.

This clonotype was detected ten times or more. The V gene is TRBV9, the J gene TRBJ2-1, with TRBD2 as a possible D gene (7 bases). This CDR3 is built from 13 residues. Trimming pared 4 bases from V and 9 bases from J, leaving 14 bases between. Germline loops: CDR1 SGDLS, CDR2 YYNGEE. CDR3: CASSSGGPSEQFF. In DNA form, the CDR3 reads TGTGCCAGCAGCTCCGGGGGGCCGAGTGAGCAGTTCTTC.

This clonotype was seen repeatedly, ten times or more. This sequence joins TRBV9 and TRBJ1-6; TRBD1 agrees at 7 bases. The J segment lost 6 bases and the V segment lost 1 base, leaving 1 base of the junction unmatched. Germline assignment: CDR1 SGDLS and CDR2 YYNGEE. The length of the CDR3 is 14 residues. The CDR3 here is CASSVQGGNSPLHF. CDR3 in DNA: TGTGCCAGCAGCGTACAGGGGGGTAATTCACCCCTCCACTTT. Drawing the rest from reference TRBV9 and TRBJ1-6, the complete variable domain is DSGVTQTPKHLITATGQRVTLRCSPRSGDLSVYWYQQSLDQGLQFLIQYYNGEERAKGNILERFSAQQFPDLHSELNLSSLELGDSALYFCASSVQGGNSPLHFGNGTRLTVT.

V usage is TRBV9 and J usage is TRBJ2-3; 10 bases are a match to TRBD2. The CDR3 extends over 17 amino acids. V trimming: 2 bases; J trimming: 2 bases; junction bases outside the gene matches: 8. Germline V gives CDR1 SGDLS, CDR2 YYNGEE. The CDR3 protein is CASSVRALAGNTDTQYF. The CDR3 nucleotides read TGTGCCAGCAGCGTTCGGGCACTAGCGGGGAACACAGATACGCAGTATTTT.

The chain has TRBV9 and TRBJ2-2; no clear D gene. This CDR3 region has 15 residues. V gave up 1 base and J gave up 1 base, with 8 bases separating them. Germline CDR1 is SGDLS and CDR2 is YYNGEE. DNA of the CDR3: TGTGCCAGCAGCGTATCGCGGCTGAACACCGGGGAGCTGTTTTTT. This translates into CASSVSRLNTGELFF.

This clonotype qualifies as medium-sized (0.01 to 0.1%). The rearrangement joins TRBV9 to TRBJ1-1, with TRBD1 matching over 7 bases. J gave up 3 bases and V 0 bases, and 5 bases lay outside the gene matches. This CDR3 is 15 amino acids long. Germline lookup yields CDR1 SGDLS and CDR2 YYNGEE. The DNA of the CDR3 is TGTGCCAGCAGCGTAGCGGCCAGGGGGGACACTGAAGCTTTCTTT. Translating gives CASSVAARGDTEAFF.

This clonotype was detected ten times or more. This chain joins TRBV9 and TRBJ1-6; D is perhaps TRBD1 (5 bases). Trimming removed 0 bases at V and 7 bases at J, with 11 bases between. CDR1 is SGDLS, CDR2 YYNGEE, per germline. The CDR3 spans 15 residues. CDR3 nucleotides: TGTGCCAGCAGCGTAGGGACAACCCAAAATTCACCCCTCCACTTT. This sequence encodes CASSVGTTQNSPLHF.

This clonotype was detected ten times or more. V gene TRBV9 combines with J gene TRBJ1-6; 7 bases fit TRBD1. The CDR3 is 16 amino acids. In germline, CDR1 is SGDLS, CDR2 YYNGEE. V trimming: 0 bases; J trimming: 9 bases; junction bases outside the gene matches: 9. The DNA for the CDR3 is TGTGCCAGCAGCGTAGATGTCCAGGGGGATTCTTCACCCCTCCACTTT. Amino acid sequence: CASSVDVQGDSSPLHF.

The table lists this clonotype with many counts. The genes are TRBV9 and TRBJ2-1, with 13 bases aligning to TRBD2. Germline V gene data show CDR1 as SGDLS and CDR2 as YYNGEE. V dropped 0 bases and J dropped 4; count of bases not matched to a gene: 10. The CDR3 contains 19 residues. The CDR3 region is CASSVEVSTSGGSYNEQFF. Written as DNA, the CDR3 is TGTGCCAGCAGCGTAGAGGTATCGACTAGCGGGGGGAGTTACAATGAGCAGTTCTTC.

This clonotype was seen repeatedly, ten times or more. The chain is built from TRBV9 and TRBJ1-1, with 7 bases identical to TRBD1. The CDR3 sequence is 17 residues long. J was trimmed by 0 bases and V by 0 bases; bases with no gene match: 8. CDR1 and CDR2 (germline): SGDLS, YYNGEE. The CDR3 bases are TGTGCCAGCAGCGTAGGAATTGAAAGGGGGCTGAACACTGAAGCTTTCTTT. As protein: CASSVGIERGLNTEAFF.

In its sample, this clonotype was seen many times. This CDR3 reads CASSVGAGGRTGELFF. CDR3 bases: TGTGCCAGCAGCGTAGGGGCAGGGGGCAGAACCGGGGAGCTGTTTTTT. The chain joins TRBV9 to TRBJ2-2, with 8 bases identical to TRBD1. The CDR3 runs 16 residues. Germline-derived CDR1 and CDR2 are SGDLS and YYNGEE. Unmatched junction bases numbered 6, after V lost 0 bases and J lost 5 bases.

This clonotype has ten or more counts. The chain combines TRBV9 with TRBJ2-1; 7 bases fit TRBD1. The ends lost 0 bases at V and 3 bases at J; junction bases unmatched: 3. Per germline, CDR1 SGDLS and CDR2 YYNGEE. The CDR3 is made up of 15 amino acids. The CDR3: CASSVEGTDYNEQFF. The CDR3 region has the DNA TGTGCCAGCAGCGTAGAAGGGACAGACTACAATGAGCAGTTCTTC.

The chain recombines TRBV9 with TRBJ2-5, with TRBD2 matching 8 bases. V shed 0 bases and J 2 bases; nucleotides not matched to a gene: 9. CDR3 length equals 17 residues. Germline V gives CDR1 SGDLS, CDR2 YYNGEE. Here the CDR3 reads CASSVAPIAGTQETQYF. The CDR3 region has the DNA TGTGCCAGCAGCGTAGCACCTATAGCGGGGACGCAAGAGACCCAGTACTTC.

This clonotype has at least ten counts. A much larger clone is a single base away; this may be a read error. The rearrangement uses TRBV9 and TRBJ1-5; no firm D call. Germline V lookup: CDR1 SGDLS, CDR2 YYNGEE. CDR3 length: 13 amino acids. V dropped 0 bases and J dropped 4 bases, with 5 bases sitting between them. The CDR3 sequence: CASSVGANQPQHF. The CDR3 region has the DNA TGTGCCAGCAGCGTAGGGGCGAATCAGCCCCAGCATTTT.